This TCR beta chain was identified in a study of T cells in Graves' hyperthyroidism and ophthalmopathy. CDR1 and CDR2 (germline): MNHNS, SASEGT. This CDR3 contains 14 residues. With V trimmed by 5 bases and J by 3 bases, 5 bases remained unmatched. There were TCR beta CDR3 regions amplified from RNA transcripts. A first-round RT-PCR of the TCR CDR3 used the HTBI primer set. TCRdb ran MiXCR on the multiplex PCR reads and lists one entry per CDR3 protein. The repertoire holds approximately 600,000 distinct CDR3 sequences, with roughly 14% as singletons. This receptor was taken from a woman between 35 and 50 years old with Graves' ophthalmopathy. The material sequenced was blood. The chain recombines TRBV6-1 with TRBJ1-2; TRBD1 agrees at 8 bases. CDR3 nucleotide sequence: TGTGCCAGCAGTCGACAGGGGTTGTACTATGGCTACACCTTC. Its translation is CASSRQGLYYGYTF.